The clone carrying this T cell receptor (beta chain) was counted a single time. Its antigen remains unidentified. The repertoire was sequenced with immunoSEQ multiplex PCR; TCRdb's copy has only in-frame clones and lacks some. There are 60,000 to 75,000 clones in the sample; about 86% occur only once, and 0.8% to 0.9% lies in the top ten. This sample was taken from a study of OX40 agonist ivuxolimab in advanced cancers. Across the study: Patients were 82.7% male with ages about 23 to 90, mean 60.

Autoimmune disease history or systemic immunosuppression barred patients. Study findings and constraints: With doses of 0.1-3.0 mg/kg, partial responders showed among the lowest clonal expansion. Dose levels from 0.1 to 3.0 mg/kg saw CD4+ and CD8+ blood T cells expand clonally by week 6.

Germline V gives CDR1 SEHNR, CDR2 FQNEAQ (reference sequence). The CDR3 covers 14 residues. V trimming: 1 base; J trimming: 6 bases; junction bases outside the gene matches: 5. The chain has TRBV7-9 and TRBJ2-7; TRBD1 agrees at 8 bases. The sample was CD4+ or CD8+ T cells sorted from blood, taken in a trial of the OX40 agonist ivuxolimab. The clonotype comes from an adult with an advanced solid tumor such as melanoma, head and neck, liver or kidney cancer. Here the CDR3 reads CASSLGTGLREQYF. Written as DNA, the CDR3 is TGTGCCAGCAGCTTAGGGACAGGGCTTCGCGAGCAGTACTTC.